This TCR beta chain stems from a study of neurological immune-mediated disorders. The CDR3 contains 14 residues. In germline, CDR1 is SGHRS, CDR2 YFSETQ. V shed 0 bases, J shed 10 bases, and the junction held 3 bases outside the gene matches. This clonotype was observed many times. The target antigen is unknown. Findings and limits, study-wide: The study phylogenetically grouped the repertoires of 18 of 34 multiple sclerosis patients into one related-CDR3 cluster, a possible signature.

Libraries from sorted cells used some 1 million T cells (CD4+ or CD8+). The cDNA came from 5'RACE with 10-nucleotide random UMIs. TCRdb fed the 5' RACE reads into MiXCR, producing one record per CDR3 protein. In the table there are 55,000 or so distinct CDR3 sequences, over 3.5% of which are singletons. Source material: CD4+ T cells from blood. The chain is built from TRBV5-1 and TRBJ1-6, with 8 bases lining up with TRBD1. This receptor was taken from a woman aged 40 to 50 with multiple sclerosis. The CDR3 protein is CASSLGTGTSPLHF. The CDR3 bases are TGCGCCAGCAGCTTGGGGACAGGGACCTCACCCCTCCACTTT.